A single sample gave rise to the 26 T cell receptor beta chains below, sequenced in a study of shared clonotypes between healthy human individuals (dated by TCRdb to 2020 to 2022). CD8 naive samples were obtained by positive selection for CCR7 among CD45RO-negative cells, yielding a CD45RA+CCR7+ population from which TemRA cells were excluded. The library was produced with the immunoSEQ multiplex PCR assay. In its TCRdb copy, this immuneACCESS table keeps in-frame sequences only and misses some clones. Where compared with another copy, unresolved V genes explain less than half of these, and the others have no known cause. The sample table holds hundreds of thousands of clones, of which approximately 96% were seen once. Together, the top ten hold roughly 0.1% of the sample. Material for sequencing was naive CD8+ T cells sorted from blood. The cell subset or site label for this specimen denotes: CD45RA+CCR7+. The source is a woman aged 25 to 45 in good health.

This chain connects TRBV5-1 to TRBJ1-2; 7 nucleotides match TRBD1. The CDR3 has 14 amino acids. V trimming: 0 bases; J trimming: 8 bases; junction bases outside the gene matches: 7. Per the germline V gene, CDR1 is SGHRS and CDR2 is YFSETQ. The CDR3 is CASSLADRDLGYTF. The CDR3 nucleotides read TGCGCCAGCAGCTTGGCAGACAGGGATCTCGGCTACACCTTC.

The gene calls are TRBV10-3 and TRBJ1-4, with D possibly being TRBD1 (6 bases). The V gene lost 5 bases and the J gene lost 5 bases, with 9 bases spanning the gap. The CDR3 has 13 amino acids. Germline V CDR1 and CDR2: ENHRY, SYGVKD. CDR3 sequence reads: CAISRQANEKLFF. The CDR3 nucleotides are TGTGCCATCAGTCGACAGGCGAATGAAAAACTGTTTTTT.

This chain links TRBV28 with TRBJ1-4; D may be TRBD1 (6 bases). This CDR3 contains 13 residues. The germline gives CDR1 MDHEN, CDR2 SYDVKM. V was clipped by 9 bases and J by 7 bases, with 15 bases between them. CDR3 region: CASALLGAEKLFF. The CDR3 nucleotides read TGTGCCAGTGCTCTTTTGGGGGCTGAAAAACTGTTTTTT.

The rearrangement links TRBV7-9 to TRBJ1-1; TRBD1 matches at 9 bases. The germline CDR1 and CDR2 sequences are SEHNR and FQNEAQ (reference sequence). The CDR3 is 15 residues long. V lost 5 bases, J lost 4 bases, and 8 bases stayed unmatched. CDR3 nucleotide sequence: TGTGCCAGCAGCCCGCCGACAGGGGGAGGCACTGAAGCTTTCTTT. It translates to CASSPPTGGGTEAFF.

The rearrangement joins TRBV28 to TRBJ1-5; D possibly corresponds to TRBD1 (6 bases). The CDR3 has 14 residues. Trimming cost V 10 bases and J 3 bases, with 16 bases left between them. The germline V gene encodes CDR1 MDHEN and CDR2 SYDVKM. The CDR3 spells CATRVWTDNQPQHF. In nucleotides, the CDR3 is TGTGCCACCCGGGTATGGACAGACAATCAGCCCCAGCATTTT.

The chain joins TRBV11-2 to TRBJ2-7; weak D call: TRBD2 (6 bases). V was shortened by 4 bases and J by 5 bases, with 12 bases between the two germline ends. The CDR3 runs to 13 residues. Looked up from germline, CDR1 is SGHAT and CDR2 is FQNNGV. The CDR3 bases are TGTGCCAGCAGCTGGTTTGAGCGGGACGAGCAGTACTTC. Protein: CASSWFERDEQYF.

This chain uses TRBV28 with TRBJ1-4; no firm D call. V dropped 3 bases and J dropped 3 bases, with 11 bases sitting between them. The CDR3 contains 15 residues. Germline lookup yields CDR1 MDHEN and CDR2 SYDVKM. The CDR3 loop is CASSFMGFSNEKLFF. CDR3 in DNA: TGTGCCAGCAGTTTTATGGGGTTTTCTAATGAAAAACTGTTTTTT.

This chain joins TRBV28 and TRBJ2-5; tentatively, D is TRBD1 (5 bases). The J call may be incorrect, as the DNA end agrees better with TRBJ2-7. CDR3 length: 12 residues. CDR1 and CDR2 from the germline V gene are MDHEN and SYDVKM. As DNA, the CDR3 is TGTGCCAGCAGTTTAGCAGGGTACGAGCAGTACTTC. This codes for CASSLAGYEQYF.

This chain uses TRBV19 with TRBJ2-1, with D possibly matching TRBD2 (6 bases). The CDR3 runs to 12 residues. CDR1 is LNHDA, CDR2 SQIVND, per germline (reference sequence). Trimming removed 7 bases from V and 6 bases from J, with 10 bases in between. The DNA for the CDR3 is TGTGCCAGTAACCTTAGCGGCAATGAGCAGTTCTTC. The encoded protein is CASNLSGNEQFF.

The chain couples TRBV5-1 to TRBJ2-7, with 8 bases identical to TRBD2. Germline V gene sequence: CDR1 SGHRS, CDR2 YFSETQ. The ends lost 0 bases at V and 1 base at J; junction bases unmatched: 6. The length of the CDR3 is 16 residues. DNA of the CDR3: TGCGCCAGCAGCTTGGCGACGGGAGGGCCTTCCTACGAGCAGTACTTC. Its protein is CASSLATGGPSYEQYF.

The chain carries TRBV27 and TRBJ2-1, with TRBD1 as a possible D gene (6 bases). V lost 2 bases and J 8 bases, leaving 13 bases between the germline ends. CDR1 is MNHEY and CDR2 is SMNVEV in the germline V gene (reference sequence). This CDR3 is built from 14 residues. The DNA for the CDR3 is TGTGCCAGCAGTTTAGGGCAGGGGAGCGATGAGCAGTTCTTC. Amino acids: CASSLGQGSDEQFF.

The chain has TRBV27 and TRBJ2-7; no clear D gene. This CDR3 spans 12 amino acids. CDR1 MNHEY and CDR2 SMNVEV come from the germline V gene (reference sequence). The V end lost 8 bases, the J end lost 7 bases, and 15 bases lay between the germline ends. CDR3 region: CASGTRAAEQYF. The CDR3 DNA follows: TGTGCCAGCGGAACACGGGCCGCTGAGCAGTACTTC.

The chain is built from TRBV28 and TRBJ2-1; 8 nucleotides line up with TRBD2. Germline values: CDR1 MDHEN, CDR2 SYDVKM. The CDR3 is 14 amino acids. The trim removed 4 bases at V and 6 bases at J, leaving 5 bases unmatched. CDR3 coding DNA: TGTGCCAGCAGTTCCCCGGGAGGGGCCAATGAGCAGTTCTTC. Protein sequence: CASSSPGGANEQFF.

The chain is built from TRBV28 and TRBJ2-3; D remains ambiguous. V was clipped by 2 bases and J by 4 bases, with 10 bases between them. Germline CDR1 is MDHEN and CDR2 is SYDVKM. This CDR3 has 14 residues. CDR3 residues: CASSLDNRADTQYF. Written as DNA, the CDR3 is TGTGCCAGCAGTTTAGATAATCGGGCAGATACGCAGTATTTT.

The chain uses TRBV21-1 and TRBJ1-3. TRBV21-1 is a listed pseudogene. This CDR3 region has 14 residues. Written as DNA, the CDR3 is TGTGCCAGCAGCAAATCGGGGAGTTTAGACACCATATATTTT. This encodes CASSKSGSLDTIYF.

A single count supports this clone. This chain uses TRBV11-2 with TRBJ2-7; D not resolved. V shed 5 bases and J shed 1 base, with 9 bases lying between them. The germline CDR1 and CDR2 sequences are SGHAT and FQNNGV. The CDR3 totals 13 residues. The chain's CDR3 is CASSLPSSYEQYF. CDR3 nucleotides: TGTGCCAGCAGCCTCCCAAGTTCCTACGAGCAGTACTTC.

The V and J genes are TRBV28 and TRBJ1-1; D gene unclear. The CDR3 is 13 amino acids. Germline-derived CDR1 and CDR2 are MDHEN and SYDVKM. The V end was cut by 5 bases, the J end by 4 bases, with 11 bases between. The CDR3 nucleotides read TGTGCCAGCAGTCCGACCAGGTCCACTGAAGCTTTCTTT. As protein: CASSPTRSTEAFF.

In this sample, this clone turned up once. The chain couples TRBV28 to TRBJ2-1; TRBD1 is a possible D gene (6 bases). Deletions cut 6 bases from V and 3 bases from J, with 15 bases between. Germline lookup yields CDR1 MDHEN and CDR2 SYDVKM. The CDR3 extends over 15 amino acids. The CDR3 loop reads CASSPPGQHYNEQFF. The CDR3 region has the DNA TGTGCCAGCAGCCCGCCGGGACAACACTACAATGAGCAGTTCTTC.

The V gene is TRBV4-1, the J gene TRBJ2-1, with D perhaps TRBD2 (5 bases). The CDR3 is 13 amino acids. Per the germline V gene, CDR1 is MGHRA and CDR2 is YSYEKL. Trimming pared 0 bases from V and 9 bases from J, leaving 9 bases between. The CDR3 protein is CASSQDRRTEQFF. As DNA, the CDR3 is TGCGCCAGCAGCCAAGATCGGAGGACTGAGCAGTTCTTC.

With regard to this clone: At the DNA level, this CDR3 is encoded by other sequences in the same sample as well. CDR3 nucleotides: TGCAGCGTCCGATTGAACACTGAAGCTTTCTTT. Translating it yields CSVRLNTEAFF. The rearrangement joins TRBV29-1 to TRBJ1-1, with D unclear. The CDR3 contains 11 residues. Deletions cut 6 bases from V and 0 bases from J, with 5 bases between. CDR1 is SQVTM and CDR2 is ANQGSEA in the germline V gene. Full variable domain (outside the CDR3, taken from reference TRBV29-1 and TRBJ1-1): SAVISQKPSRDICQRGTSLTIQCQVDSQVTMMFWYRQQPGQSLTLIATANQGSEATYESGFVIDKFPISRPNLTFSTLTVSNMSPEDSSIYLCSVRLNTEAFFGQGTRLTVV.

This chain joins TRBV13 and TRBJ2-3; TRBD2 matches 14 bases. V shed 4 bases and J 7 bases; nucleotides not matched to a gene: 4. The V gene's germline CDR1 is PRHDT and CDR2 FYEKMQ (reference sequence). This CDR3 has 15 amino acids. The CDR3, as DNA: TGTGCCAGCAGCTCCGGGACTAGCGGGGGAAATACGCAGTATTTT. This translates into CASSSGTSGGNTQYF.

The count of this clone is one. The chain is built from TRBV30 and TRBJ1-4; no clear D. Trimming took 1 base from V and 0 from J, leaving 12 bases between them. Germline loops: CDR1 GTSNPN, CDR2 SVGIG (reference sequence). The CDR3 spans 16 residues. The chain's CDR3 is CAWSEEITTTNEKLFF. As DNA, the CDR3 is TGTGCCTGGAGTGAGGAGATTACAACAACTAATGAAAAACTGTTTTTT.

The rearrangement joins TRBV7-9 to TRBJ2-7, with D perhaps assigned TRBD1 or TRBD2 (5 bases each). The CDR3 consists of 15 residues. The ends were cut back, 5 bases at V and 1 base at J, with 15 bases in the middle. The germline V gene encodes CDR1 SEHNR and CDR2 FQNEAQ (reference sequence). The CDR3, as DNA: TGTGCCAGCAGCCTCGGGGACCCCTTTTCCTACGAGCAGTACTTC. Amino acids: CASSLGDPFSYEQYF. The full variable domain, in which reference TRBV7-9 and TRBJ2-7 provide the parts outside the CDR3, is DTGVSQNPRHKITKRGQNVTFRCDPISEHNRLYWYRQTLGQGPEFLTYFQNEAQLEKSRLLSDRFSAERPKGSFSTLEIQRTEQGDSAMYLCASSLGDPFSYEQYFGPGTRLTVT.

This rearrangement joins TRBV27 to TRBJ2-6, with D possibly matching TRBD1 (6 bases). This CDR3 has 18 amino acids. Germline loops: CDR1 MNHEY, CDR2 SMNVEV (reference sequence). Deletions cut 6 bases from V and 0 bases from J, with 18 bases between. The CDR3 DNA reads TGTGCCAGCAGAGGGGGACCAGGACCCCTCTCTGGGGCCAACGTCCTGACTTTC. Translated: CASRGGPGPLSGANVLTF.

The chain links TRBV4-1 to TRBJ2-3, with a tentative D call TRBD2 (5 bases). Germline V CDR1 and CDR2: MGHRA, YSYEKL. Deletions cut 0 bases from V and 3 bases from J, with 7 bases between. The CDR3 sequence is 14 residues long. CDR3 residues: CASSQDWETDTQYF. The CDR3 DNA reads TGCGCCAGCAGCCAAGATTGGGAGACAGATACGCAGTATTTT.

The chain uses TRBV9 and TRBJ1-1, with D perhaps TRBD1 (5 bases). The length of the CDR3 is 13 residues. Deletions cut 0 bases from V and 8 bases from J, with 11 bases between. Germline V gene data show CDR1 as SGDLS and CDR2 as YYNGEE. CDR3: CASSVGGSREAFF. The CDR3 DNA follows: TGTGCCAGCAGCGTAGGGGGCAGTCGAGAAGCTTTCTTT. The whole variable domain, filled in from reference TRBV9 and TRBJ1-1, reads DSGVTQTPKHLITATGQRVTLRCSPRSGDLSVYWYQQSLDQGLQFLIQYYNGEERAKGNILERFSAQQFPDLHSELNLSSLELGDSALYFCASSVGGSREAFFGQGTRLTVV.